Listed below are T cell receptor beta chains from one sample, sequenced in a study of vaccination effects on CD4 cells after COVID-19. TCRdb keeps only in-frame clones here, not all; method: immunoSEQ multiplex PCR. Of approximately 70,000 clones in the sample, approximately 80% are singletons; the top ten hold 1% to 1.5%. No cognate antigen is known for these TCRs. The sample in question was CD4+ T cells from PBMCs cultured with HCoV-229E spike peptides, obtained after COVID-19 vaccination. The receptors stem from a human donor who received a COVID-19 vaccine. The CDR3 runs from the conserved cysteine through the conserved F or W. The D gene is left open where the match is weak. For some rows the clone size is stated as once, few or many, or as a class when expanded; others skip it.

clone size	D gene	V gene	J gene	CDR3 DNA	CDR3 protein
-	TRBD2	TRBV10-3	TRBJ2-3	TGTGCCATCAGTGCTGAGGCGGGGGTAAGCACAGATACGCAGTATTTT	CAISAEAGVSTDTQYF
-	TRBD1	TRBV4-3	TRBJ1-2	TGCGCCAGCAGCCAGCAGACAGGGGGCTCCTTTAACTATGGCTACACCTTC	CASSQQTGGSFNYGYTF
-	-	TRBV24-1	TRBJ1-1	TGTGCCACCAGTGATCCAACCAGGGCTGAAGCTTTCTTT	CATSDPTRAEAFF
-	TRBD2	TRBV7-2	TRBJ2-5	TGTGCCAGCAGCCCCGGGGGGGGAGAGACCCAGTACTTC	CASSPGGGETQYF
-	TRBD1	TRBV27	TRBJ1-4	TGTGCCAGCAGTTACGGACAGGGACGGGAAAAACTGTTTTTT	CASSYGQGREKLFF
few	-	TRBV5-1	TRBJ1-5	TGCGCCAGCAGCTTGGTTCAGGGCGGTCAGCCCCAGCATTTT	CASSLVQGGQPQHF
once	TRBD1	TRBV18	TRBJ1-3	TGTGCCAGCTCACCTTACCCGGGACAGGCATTCGTCTCTGGAAACACCATATATTTT	CASSPYPGQAFVSGNTIYF
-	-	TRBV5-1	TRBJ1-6	TGCGCCAGCAGCTTGGAGGCGGTTATTAATTCACCCCTCCACTTT	CASSLEAVINSPLHF
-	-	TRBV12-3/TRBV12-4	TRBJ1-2	TGTGCCAGCAGTTTATCCAGGGAAGGCTACACCTTC	CASSLSREGYTF
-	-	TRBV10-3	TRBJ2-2	TGTGCCATCAGTGAGCTCTCAAGACTGAACACCGGGGAGCTGTTTTTT	CAISELSRLNTGELFF
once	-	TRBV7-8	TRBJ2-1	TGTGCCAGCAGTAGGAGTTCCGGGATTAGGACGTACAATGAGCAGTTCTTC	CASSRSSGIRTYNEQFF
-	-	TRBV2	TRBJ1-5	TGTGCCAGCATTCTGACAGTCAATCAGCCCCAGCATTTT	CASILTVNQPQHF
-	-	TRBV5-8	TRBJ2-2	TGTGCCAGCAGCTTGGTTACCATGGGGGGTTACACCGGGGAGCTGTTTTTT	CASSLVTMGGYTGELFF
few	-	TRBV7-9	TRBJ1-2	TGTGCCAGCAGCTCGAGCCCCTATGGCTACACCTTC	CASSSSPYGYTF
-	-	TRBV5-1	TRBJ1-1	TGCGCCAGCAGCTTGTCAGGGGAGAACACTGAAGCTTTCTTT	CASSLSGENTEAFF
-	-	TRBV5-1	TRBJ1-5	TGCGCCAGCAGCTTGGACGGGGGCCGCAATCAGCCCCAGCATTTT	CASSLDGGRNQPQHF
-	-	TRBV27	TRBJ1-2	TGTGCCAGCAGTTTATCTTGGCAGGGTGGTGGCTACACCTTC	CASSLSWQGGGYTF
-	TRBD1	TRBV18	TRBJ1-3	TGTGCCAGCTCACCCGACAGGGGGTCCTCTGGAAACACCATATATTTT	CASSPDRGSSGNTIYF
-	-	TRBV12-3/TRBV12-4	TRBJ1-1	TGTGCCAGCAGGCTCACAGGGAACACTGAAGCTTTCTTT	CASRLTGNTEAFF
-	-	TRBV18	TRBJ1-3	TGTGCCAGCTCACCGTGGGTGGAGGGAACCATATATTTT	CASSPWVEGTIYF
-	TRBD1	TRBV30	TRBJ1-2	TGTGCCTGGACCTCTAGAGGGGGCAGGGGCCGCCTACTTAACTATGGCTACACCTTC	CAWTSRGGRGRLLNYGYTF
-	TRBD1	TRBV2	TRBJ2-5	TGTGCCAGCCGAACTAACAGGGGGCTCCAAGAGACCCAGTACTTC	CASRTNRGLQETQYF
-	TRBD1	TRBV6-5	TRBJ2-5	TGTGCCAGCAAATACAGGGGGGCGGCAGCAGAGACCCAGTACTTC	CASKYRGAAAETQYF
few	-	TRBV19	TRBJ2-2	TGTGCCAGCCGTCAAAGGGGCGCCGGGGAGCTGTTTTTT	CASRQRGAGELFF
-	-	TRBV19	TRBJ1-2	TGTGCCAGTGGTGAGGGGACAATTTTCGGCTACACCTTC	CASGEGTIFGYTF
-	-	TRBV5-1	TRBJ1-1	TGCGCCAGCAGCGTACCTGGGAAGAACACTGAAGCTTTCTTT	CASSVPGKNTEAFF
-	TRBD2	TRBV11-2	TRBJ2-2	TGTGCCAGCAGCTTCGCGGGGGGGACCACCGGGGAGCTGTTTTTT	CASSFAGGTTGELFF
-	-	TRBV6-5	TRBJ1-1	TGTGCCAGCGTCGACAGGACTGAAGCTTTCTTT	CASVDRTEAFF
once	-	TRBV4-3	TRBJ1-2	TGCGCCAGCAGCCAAGGGAGGTCAGGGGATAACTATGGCTACACCTTC	CASSQGRSGDNYGYTF
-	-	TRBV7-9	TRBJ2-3	TGTGCCAGCAGCCTGACGGATACGCAGTATTTT	CASSLTDTQYF
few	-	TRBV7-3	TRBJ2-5	TGTGCCAGCAGCGTAGGGGCGCTAGAGACCCAGTACTTC	CASSVGALETQYF
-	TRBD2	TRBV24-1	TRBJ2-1	TGTGCCACCAGTGATGCGACGGGGGGGTCCTACAATGAGCAGTTCTTC	CATSDATGGSYNEQFF
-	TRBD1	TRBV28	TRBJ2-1	TGTGCCAGCAGTTCCCCAGGGACAGGGTTGTCTCATGAGCAGTTCTTC	CASSSPGTGLSHEQFF
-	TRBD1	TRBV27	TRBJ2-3	TGTGCCAGCAGTCTCCTCTACAGGGGAAGAAAAGATACGCAGTATTTT	CASSLLYRGRKDTQYF
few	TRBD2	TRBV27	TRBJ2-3	TGTGCCAGCAGGGTTATGGCGGGGGAAAGGCAGTATTTT	CASRVMAGERQYF
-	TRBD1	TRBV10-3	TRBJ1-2	TGTGCCATCAGTGGGACAGGGGATGGCTACACCTTC	CAISGTGDGYTF
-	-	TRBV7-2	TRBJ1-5	TGTGCCAGCAGCTTACCGTTGGGTCAGCCCCAGCATTTT	CASSLPLGQPQHF
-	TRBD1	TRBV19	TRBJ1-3	TGTGCCAGTAGCACAGGGGCCAGTGGAAACACCATATATTTT	CASSTGASGNTIYF
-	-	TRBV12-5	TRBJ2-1	TGTGCTAGTGGTTGGGACGCAGAGGGCAATGAGCAGTTCTTC	CASGWDAEGNEQFF
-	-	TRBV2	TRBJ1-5	TGTGCCAGCAGTGAACTGGGAGGCAATCAGCCCCAGCATTTT	CASSELGGNQPQHF
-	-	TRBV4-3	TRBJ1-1	TGCGCCAGCAGCCAAGACAGGGTGAAAGCTTTCTTT	CASSQDRVKAFF
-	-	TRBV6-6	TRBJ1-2	TGTGCCATCCGGAAGGAGCTCTATGGCTACACCTTC	CAIRKELYGYTF
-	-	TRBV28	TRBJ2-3	TGTGCCAGCAGTTTCCGAGTCACAGATACGCAGTATTTT	CASSFRVTDTQYF
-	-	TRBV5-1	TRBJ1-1	TGCGCCAGCAGCTCGGGACACCCGAACACTGAAGCTTTCTTT	CASSSGHPNTEAFF
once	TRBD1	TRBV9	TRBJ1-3	TGTGCCAGTTCGACAGGGGGCGGAGGGGGAAACACCATATATTTT	CASSTGGGGGNTIYF
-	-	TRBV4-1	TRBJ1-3	TGCGCCAGCAGCCAAGACCCGGGATCTGGAAACACCATATATTTT	CASSQDPGSGNTIYF
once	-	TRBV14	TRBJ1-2	TGTGCCAGCAGCCAAATGGGAACGACAGGCGCAAACTATGGCTACACCTTC	CASSQMGTTGANYGYTF
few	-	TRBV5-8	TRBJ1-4	TGTGCCAGCAGCTTGGGCCACAAAACAACTAATGAAAAACTGTTTTTT	CASSLGHKTTNEKLFF
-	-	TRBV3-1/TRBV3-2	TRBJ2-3	TGTGCCAGCAGCCAGACGTACGGGGCGCTGCCAGATACGCAGTATTTT	CASSQTYGALPDTQYF
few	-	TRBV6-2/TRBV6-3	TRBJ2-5	TGTGCCAGCAGTGCAACTAGTAGTTCGGAGACCCAGTACTTC	CASSATSSSETQYF
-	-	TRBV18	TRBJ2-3	TGTGCCAGCTCCCCGCGTCGGGCAGATACGCAGTATTTT	CASSPRRADTQYF
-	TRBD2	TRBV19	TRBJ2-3	TGTGCCAGTAGTATGACGGGCGGGGGGCGCACAGATACGCAGTATTTT	CASSMTGGGRTDTQYF
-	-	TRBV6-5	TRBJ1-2	TGTGCCAGCACTTTTCGACAGTCCTACTATGGCTACACCTTC	CASTFRQSYYGYTF
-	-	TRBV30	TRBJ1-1	TGTGCCTGGAGTGAGAGGGTTCCCACTGAAGCTTTCTTT	CAWSERVPTEAFF
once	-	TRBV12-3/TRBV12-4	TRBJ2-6	TGTGCCAGCAGAAGGGCTGGGGCCAACGTCCTGACTTTC	CASRRAGANVLTF
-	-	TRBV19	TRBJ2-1	TGTGCCAGTAGTAGCTGGGGGGCCGTCAATGAGCAGTTCTTC	CASSSWGAVNEQFF